Presented here are 31 T cell receptor beta chains from one specimen sequenced in a study of blood T cell repertoires in COVID-19. TCRdb's copy holds only in-frame clones and misses some; the assay was immunoSEQ multiplex PCR. The repertoire consists of 70,000 to 85,000 clones, with around 80% occurring once and the leading ten covering around two fifths. The sequenced sample consisted of peripheral blood. These receptors all come from a man older than 75 with active or convalescent COVID-19.

This clone was recorded once. The chain has TRBV18 and TRBJ1-1; TRBD1 matches 8 bases. This CDR3 has 14 residues. Losses at the gene ends were 6 bases for V and 1 base for J; bases not matched to a gene: 4. The germline V gene encodes CDR1 KGHSH and CDR2 LQKENI. The CDR3 region is CASSPDRGNTEAFF. CDR3 nucleotide sequence: TGTGCCAGCTCGCCCGACAGGGGGAACACTGAAGCTTTCTTT.

The gene calls are TRBV2 and TRBJ1-1; the match to TRBD1 covers 9 bases. Germline loops: CDR1 SNHLY, CDR2 FYNNEI. The V gene end was trimmed by 4 bases and the J gene end by 1 base; junction bases not matched to a gene: 4. The CDR3 length is 15 residues. The DNA of the CDR3 is TGTGCCAGCAGTGTCCTGGGACAGGGGAACACTGAAGCTTTCTTT. Residues: CASSVLGQGNTEAFF.

This sequence joins TRBV21-1 and TRBJ2-5; the table gives TRBD1 as D, unverified against the DNA. TRBV21-1 is listed as a pseudogene. There are 15 residues in the CDR3. The CDR3 reads CASSKGQTSRETQYF. In nucleotides, the CDR3 is TGTGCCAGCAGCAAAGGACAGACATCTCGGGAGACCCAGTACTTC.

Only a few counts were recorded for this clone. This rearrangement joins TRBV28 to TRBJ2-7, with 12 bases fitting TRBD2. Germline CDR1 MDHEN, CDR2 SYDVKM. The CDR3 contains 16 residues. The trim removed 4 bases at V and 3 bases at J, leaving 7 bases unmatched. CDR3 DNA: TGTGCCAGCAGTTCGATGAGACTAGCGGGAGTCTACGAGCAGTACTTC. The encoded protein is CASSSMRLAGVYEQYF.

The V and J genes are TRBV12-3 or TRBV12-4 and TRBJ2-1, with 15 bases that match TRBD2. This CDR3 contains 13 residues. V lost 5 bases, J lost 15 bases, and 5 bases stayed unmatched. CDR3 amino acids: CASSPPGLAGGFF. The CDR3 DNA sequence: TGTGCCAGCAGTCCTCCGGGACTAGCGGGAGGGTTCTTC.

The rearrangement links TRBV6-6 to TRBJ2-7, with a weak D call TRBD1 (6 bases). The CDR3 runs to 13 residues. Deletions cut 2 bases from V and 4 bases from J, with 9 bases between. Germline CDR1 reads MNHNY; CDR2 reads SVGAGI (reference sequence). CDR3 in amino acids: CASSYVQGYEQYF. The CDR3 DNA reads as TGTGCCAGCAGTTACGTACAGGGTTACGAGCAGTACTTC.

This sequence joins TRBV6-6 and TRBJ2-2; D uncertain. The V end lost 2 bases, the J end lost 8 bases, and 9 bases lay between the germline ends. This CDR3 region has 13 residues. Looked up from germline, CDR1 is MNHNY and CDR2 is SVGAGI (reference sequence). The CDR3 DNA sequence: TGTGCCAGCAGTTACGATACTGCGGGGGAGCTGTTTTTT. Its protein is CASSYDTAGELFF.

The rearrangement uses TRBV12-3 or TRBV12-4 and TRBJ1-2, with a tentative D call TRBD1 (6 bases). The CDR3 loop spans 11 amino acids. V was trimmed by 8 bases and J by 5 bases, leaving 9 bases between them. CDR3 region: CASGRGYGYTF. The CDR3 nucleotides are TGTGCCAGCGGCAGGGGTTATGGCTACACCTTC.

The V and J genes are TRBV6-5 and TRBJ1-1; D gene unclear. This CDR3 comprises 11 residues. Trimming removed 7 bases from V and 8 bases from J, with 11 bases in between. Germline V gene lookup returns CDR1 MNHEY and CDR2 SVGAGI. The CDR3 DNA reads as TGTGCCAGCAACGAGGAGAGGGAAGCTTTCTTT. Amino acid sequence: CASNEEREAFF.

The genes are TRBV7-9 and TRBJ2-7; D unresolved. CDR3 length: 12 amino acids. V was shortened by 3 bases and J by 1 base, with 4 bases between the two germline ends. Germline values: CDR1 SEHNR, CDR2 FQNEAQ (reference sequence). DNA for the CDR3: TGTGCCAGCAGCTTTTTATCCTACGAGCAGTACTTC. This codes for CASSFLSYEQYF.

The CDR3 region has the DNA TGTGCCAGTAGGGCAAGAGGGCAGACGAGCTCTGGAAACACCATATATTTT. Its protein is CASRARGQTSSGNTIYF. V gene TRBV19 combines with J gene TRBJ1-3; D is unresolved. The CDR3 has 17 amino acids. The germline gives CDR1 LNHDA, CDR2 SQIVND (reference sequence). Trimming cost V 6 bases and J 0 bases, with 18 bases left between them.

V is TRBV4-3 and J is TRBJ1-5, with D maybe TRBD1 (5 bases). The CDR3 consists of 14 residues. V gave up 1 base and J gave up 4 bases, with 8 bases separating them. The germline V gene encodes CDR1 LGHNA and CDR2 YSLEER. The CDR3 loop is CASSQGGSNQPQHF. In nucleotides, the CDR3 is TGCGCCAGCAGCCAAGGGGGCAGTAATCAGCCCCAGCATTTT.

V gene TRBV7-9 combines with J gene TRBJ2-2; 9 bases align to TRBD1. CDR3 length: 18 residues. The V gene's germline CDR1 is SEHNR and CDR2 FQNEAQ (reference sequence). Trimming cost V 3 bases and J 4 bases; bases outside gene matches: 12. Here the CDR3 reads CASSFLGQGALGTGELFF. The CDR3 DNA follows: TGTGCCAGCAGCTTTCTGGGACAGGGAGCCCTTGGCACCGGGGAGCTGTTTTTT.

This clone has only one observation. This chain uses TRBV27 with TRBJ2-1, with 8 nucleotides matching TRBD1. V shed 4 bases and J 7 bases; nucleotides not matched to a gene: 9. There are 15 residues in the CDR3. Germline CDR1 is MNHEY and CDR2 is SMNVEV (reference sequence). The CDR3 DNA reads TGTGCCAGCAGTTGGGCAGGGGGCTTTGGTAATGAGCAGTTCTTC. Protein: CASSWAGGFGNEQFF.

CDR3 in DNA: TGCGCCAGCAGCTTGGATGGTACAGATGATTCACCCCTCCACTTT. Residues: CASSLDGTDDSPLHF. This chain connects TRBV5-1 to TRBJ1-6, with D hard to call. CDR1 and CDR2 from the germline V gene are SGHRS and YFSETQ. Trimming removed 0 bases from V and 8 bases from J, with 12 bases in between. The CDR3 runs to 15 residues.

The V call is TRBV15, the J call TRBJ2-7, with D possibly being TRBD2 (5 bases). The CDR3 loop spans 17 amino acids. The germline V gene has CDR1 LNHNV and CDR2 YYDKDF (reference sequence). With 1 base removed from V and 6 bases from J, the gap between germline ends came to 22 bases. CDR3 sequence reads: CATSRGRDRESRAEQYF. CDR3 in DNA: TGTGCCACCAGCAGAGGACGAGACCGGGAAAGTCGAGCCGAGCAGTACTTC.

The chain is built from TRBV6-1 and TRBJ1-2; D remains ambiguous. The CDR3 runs 13 residues. Germline CDR1 is MNHNS and CDR2 is SASEGT. Deletions cut 3 bases from V and 8 bases from J, with 13 bases between. For the CDR3, the DNA is TGTGCCAGCAGTGAGCGACAACGTAGGGGCTACACCTTC. Translated: CASSERQRRGYTF.

The chain links TRBV19 to TRBJ2-3; no firm D call. The CDR3 covers 14 residues. Per the germline V gene, CDR1 is LNHDA and CDR2 is SQIVND (reference sequence). V was pared by 4 bases and J by 4 bases, with 12 bases between. The CDR3 is CASSKLDWADTQYF. The CDR3 coding sequence is TGTGCCAGTAGTAAGCTAGACTGGGCAGATACGCAGTATTTT.

The rearrangement uses TRBV2 and TRBJ1-1, with D unclear. V was pared by 7 bases and J by 1 base, with 19 bases between. CDR1 and CDR2 (germline): SNHLY, FYNNEI. The CDR3 runs 16 residues. The CDR3 DNA sequence: TGTGCCAGCAAAAAAAGTGTACGTCCGGGGAACACTGAAGCTTTCTTT. Its translation is CASKKSVRPGNTEAFF.

This sequence joins TRBV5-6 and TRBJ2-7, with 9 bases that match TRBD1. The trim removed 4 bases at V and 9 bases at J, leaving 11 bases unmatched. The CDR3 has 14 residues. CDR1 and CDR2 from the germline V gene are SGHDT and YYEEEE. CDR3 bases: TGTGCCAGCAGCCGGACAGGGGCAGGGTTAGGGCAGTACTTC. Its translation: CASSRTGAGLGQYF.

CDR3 coding DNA: TGTGCCAGGGGGACAGGGGGTGTGGAAGGCTACAATGAGCAGTTCTTC. It encodes CARGTGGVEGYNEQFF. The chain joins TRBV3-1 (or the pseudogene TRBV3-2) to TRBJ2-1; TRBD1 matches at 11 bases. The trim removed 9 bases at V and 3 bases at J, leaving 10 bases unmatched. The CDR3 spans 16 residues. Germline values: CDR1 LGHDT, CDR2 YNNKEL (reference sequence).

The genes are TRBV14 and TRBJ2-1, with a possible D match to TRBD2 (5 bases). The CDR3 totals 15 residues. In germline, CDR1 is SGHDN, CDR2 FVKESK. Trimming cost V 4 bases and J 1 base, with 11 bases left between them. The CDR3 reads CASSPYRGSYNEQFF. The CDR3 DNA follows: TGTGCCAGCAGCCCCTACCGGGGATCCTACAATGAGCAGTTCTTC.

The V call is TRBV18, the J call TRBJ2-5; a weak D match, TRBD2 (6 bases). The V end lost 3 bases, the J end lost 5 bases, and 10 bases lay between the germline ends. This CDR3 contains 13 residues. Per the germline V gene, CDR1 is KGHSH and CDR2 is LQKENI. Written as DNA, the CDR3 is TGTGCCAGCTCACCCGGGGGTAGCGAGACCCAGTACTTC. The encoded protein is CASSPGGSETQYF.

The V gene is TRBV19, the J gene TRBJ2-2, with 9 bases that match TRBD1. Per the germline V gene, CDR1 is LNHDA and CDR2 is SQIVND (reference sequence). With V trimmed by 5 bases and J by 0 bases, 13 bases remained unmatched. This CDR3 comprises 19 residues. The CDR3 loop is CASSAQDRGSPANTGELFF. The CDR3 DNA follows: TGTGCCAGTAGTGCCCAGGACAGGGGATCTCCGGCGAACACCGGGGAGCTGTTTTTT. The full variable domain, its missing parts supplied by reference TRBV19 and TRBJ2-2, is DGGITQSPKYLFRKEGQNVTLSCEQNLNHDAMYWYRQDPGQGLRLIYYSQIVNDFQKGDIAEGYSVSREKKESFPLTVTSAQKNPTAFYLCASSAQDRGSPANTGELFFGEGSRLTVL.

This rearrangement joins TRBV18 to TRBJ2-2; 7 bases agree with TRBD2. With 4 bases clipped from V and 0 bases from J, the junction kept 5 bases outside the gene matches. Germline V gene sequence: CDR1 KGHSH, CDR2 LQKENI. CDR3 length equals 16 residues. The CDR3 reads CASSLTGTTNTGELFF. The CDR3 nucleotides read TGTGCCAGCTCACTGACCGGGACTACGAACACCGGGGAGCTGTTTTTT. The full variable domain, with the rest looked up from reference TRBV18 and TRBJ2-2, is NAGVMQNPRHLVRRRGQEARLRCSPMKGHSHVYWYRQLPEEGLKFMVYLQKENIIDESGMPKERFSAEFPKEGPSILRIQQVVRGDSAAYFCASSLTGTTNTGELFFGEGSRLTVL.

This sequence joins TRBV19 and TRBJ2-7; 8 bases match TRBD1. V dropped 4 bases and J dropped 5; count of bases not matched to a gene: 10. Germline CDR1 and CDR2: LNHDA and SQIVND (reference sequence). This CDR3 has 15 residues. The CDR3 is CASSTWTGRADEQYF. CDR3 in DNA: TGTGCCAGTAGTACTTGGACAGGGAGAGCCGACGAGCAGTACTTC.

The chain combines TRBV6-5 with TRBJ2-7; maybe TRBD1 (5 bases). Germline CDR1 is MNHEY and CDR2 is SVGAGI. The ends were cut back, 6 bases at V and 6 bases at J, with 12 bases in the middle. CDR3 length: 12 amino acids. The CDR3 reads CASRLTDGEQYF. CDR3 nucleotide sequence: TGTGCCAGCAGGCTGACAGACGGCGAGCAGTACTTC.

The chain uses TRBV11-2 and TRBJ2-3; 7 nucleotides line up with TRBD2. CDR1 and CDR2 (germline): SGHAT, FQNNGV. Trimming at V came to 1 base and at J to 3 bases, leaving 4 bases not matched to a gene. This CDR3 region has 15 residues. CDR3 residues: CASSLGGGSTDTQYF. Written as DNA, the CDR3 is TGTGCCAGCAGCTTAGGCGGGGGTTCAACAGATACGCAGTATTTT.

This clone has just a few counts. The rearrangement links TRBV3-1 (or the pseudogene TRBV3-2) to TRBJ2-1; 7 nucleotides match TRBD2. Unmatched junction bases numbered 5, after V lost 1 base and J lost 2 bases. Germline lookup yields CDR1 LGHDT and CDR2 YNNKEL (reference sequence). There are 16 residues in the CDR3. CDR3 DNA: TGTGCCAGCAGCCAAGCCACTAGCGAGGCCTACAATGAGCAGTTCTTC. Translating it yields CASSQATSEAYNEQFF.

V is TRBV19 and J is TRBJ2-3, with D tentatively TRBD1 (6 bases). V was trimmed by 2 bases and J by 4 bases, leaving 16 bases between them. Looked up from germline, CDR1 is LNHDA and CDR2 is SQIVND (reference sequence). The CDR3 runs 16 residues. CDR3 nucleotides: TGTGCCAGTAGTATATTAGGGGGTCTGGCCCCAGATACGCAGTATTTT. Protein sequence: CASSILGGLAPDTQYF.

This chain joins TRBV4-1 and TRBJ2-6; 7 bases fit TRBD1. This CDR3 has 19 residues. CDR1 and CDR2 from the germline V gene are MGHRA and YSYEKL. V lost 2 bases to trimming and J lost 0 bases; unmatched junction nucleotides: 10. CDR3 nucleotides: TGCGCCAGCAGCCAATCTTGGCTTCCAGGGGGCTCTGGGGCCAACGTCCTGACTTTC. Protein: CASSQSWLPGGSGANVLTF.